This T cell receptor (beta chain) originates from a study of blood T cells in healthy people across ages. A note on this clonotype: What it recognizes is unknown.

The use of a sample-barcoded 5' primer and a J-beta primer mix characterized a second PCR of about 7 to 12 cycles. Each sample yielded at least 2.5 million CDR3-containing paired-end reads. TCRdb analysed the 5' RACE reads with MiXCR anew, one entry per CDR3 protein. Here the sample spans 580,000 or so distinct CDR3 sequences, around half being singletons. Points from the study as a whole: Measured against age, TCR beta diversity per million T cells decreased in a roughly linear manner.

Sample: blood. This TCR was recovered from a man of 80 years or more in good health.

CDR3 protein: CASSWDWENEQFF. The CDR3 DNA reads as TGCGCCAGCAGCTGGGACTGGGAAAATGAGCAGTTCTTC. The rearrangement links TRBV5-1 to TRBJ2-1; TRBD2 might be the D (6 bases). The CDR3 has 13 amino acids. Germline loops: CDR1 SGHRS, CDR2 YFSETQ. V was cut by 3 bases and J by 7 bases, with 11 bases left in between.